This T cell receptor (beta chain) originates from a study of control samples from healthy donors and cancer patients. Sequencing was performed with immunoSEQ multiplex PCR; in TCRdb, only in-frame clones are kept and a portion is missing. Among roughly 30,000 clones listed, roughly 87% were seen once. Germline loops: CDR1 MRHNA, CDR2 SNTAGT. V dropped 6 bases and J dropped 14 bases, with 14 bases sitting between them. The CDR3 is 11 residues long. The V gene is TRBV6-4, the J gene TRBJ2-1, with D perhaps matching TRBD1 (6 bases). The clonotype was recovered from a female donor with melanoma. The sample consisted of formalin-fixed, paraffin-embedded tissue. CDR3 in DNA: TGTGCCAGCAGCCCCGGGACATCTGAGTTCTTC. Amino acids: CASSPGTSEFF.